The 16 T cell receptor beta chains reported below all come from one sample, sequenced in a study of cytomegalovirus exposure and HLA in healthy donors. Amplification used 60 Vbeta primers and 13 Jbeta primers. Data came from immunoSEQ multiplex PCR; TCRdb stores just in-frame clones and leaves some out. The table shows about 120,000 clones, with roughly 63% occurring only once. The sequencing input was PBMCs. The receptor source for this set is a man aged 40-50 years in good health and CMV-seropositive.

With regard to this clone: The sample carries other DNA sequences with the same CDR3. This chain uses TRBV27 with TRBJ2-5; possible D gene TRBD1, 5 bases. This CDR3 comprises 13 residues. Germline assignment: CDR1 MNHEY and CDR2 SMNVEV (reference sequence). The ends were cut back, 4 bases at V and 5 bases at J, with 11 bases in the middle. The DNA of the CDR3 is TGTGCCAGCAGTTCCAGGGTCCGGGAGACCCAGTACTTC. Protein sequence: CASSSRVRETQYF.

V gene TRBV5-1 combines with J gene TRBJ1-4, with 7 bases aligning to TRBD1. The germline V gene has CDR1 SGHRS and CDR2 YFSETQ. Unmatched junction bases numbered 8, after V lost 4 bases and J lost 8 bases. This CDR3 is built from 14 residues. CDR3 amino acids: CASSGGQVEEKLFF. CDR3 DNA: TGCGCCAGCAGCGGTGGACAGGTCGAGGAAAAACTGTTTTTT. Complete variable domain (other parts from reference TRBV5-1 and TRBJ1-4): KAGVTQTPRYLIKTRGQQVTLSCSPISGHRSVSWYQQTPGQGLQFLFEYFSETQRNKGNFPGRFSGRQFSNSRSEMNVSTLELGDSALYLCASSGGQVEEKLFFGSGTQLSVL.

The V gene is TRBV6-5, the J gene TRBJ1-4, with 10 bases that match TRBD1. Germline values: CDR1 MNHEY, CDR2 SVGAGI. This CDR3 has 14 residues. The trim removed 6 bases at V and 7 bases at J, leaving 5 bases unmatched. The CDR3, as DNA: TGTGCCAGCAGCACCGGGACAGGGGCTGAAAAACTGTTTTTT. Translation gives CASSTGTGAEKLFF.

The rearrangement uses TRBV6-6 and TRBJ2-5; D uncertain. The V and J ends lost 11 bases and 2 bases respectively, with 15 bases between them. Germline CDR1 and CDR2: MNHNY and SVGAGI (reference sequence). This CDR3 is 13 amino acids long. CDR3 bases: TGTGCCTTTTCGTTCAGTGAACAAGAGACCCAGTACTTC. It specifies CAFSFSEQETQYF.

The sample holds a few counts of this clone. The chain is built from TRBV7-9 and TRBJ2-6; 7 bases fit TRBD2. The V gene's germline CDR1 is SEHNR and CDR2 FQNEAQ (reference sequence). The J segment lost 0 bases and the V segment lost 1 base, leaving 3 bases of the junction unmatched. This CDR3 comprises 17 residues. This CDR3 reads CASSLDRGVSGANVLTF. The CDR3 coding sequence is TGTGCCAGCAGCTTAGATCGGGGGGTCTCTGGGGCCAACGTCCTGACTTTC.

This clone was seen ten or more times. This specimen includes other DNA sequences encoding the same CDR3. The chain combines TRBV28 with TRBJ2-3; TRBD1 matches 9 bases. This CDR3 is built from 14 residues. Germline V gene sequence: CDR1 MDHEN, CDR2 SYDVKM. J lost 6 bases, V lost 8 bases, and 9 bases had no gene match. The CDR3 reads CASSRGQGRDTQYF. The CDR3 region has the DNA TGTGCCAGCTCAAGGGGACAGGGACGGGATACGCAGTATTTT.

The rearrangement links TRBV7-9 to TRBJ1-5; 11 nucleotides match TRBD1. V lost 5 bases, J lost 1 base, and 10 bases stayed unmatched. This CDR3 contains 18 residues. Germline V gene lookup returns CDR1 SEHNR and CDR2 FQNEAQ (reference sequence). CDR3 DNA: TGTGCCAGCAGCCCAGGACAGGGGGCGGGGGAAAGCAATCAGCCCCAGCATTTT. Its protein is CASSPGQGAGESNQPQHF.

In regard to this clone: The sample has other DNA sequences that encode this CDR3 too. Written as DNA, the CDR3 is TGTGCCAGCGGGACTAGCGGTAACAATGAGCAGTTCTTC. This codes for CASGTSGNNEQFF. V gene TRBV19 combines with J gene TRBJ2-1, with TRBD2 matching 11 bases. V lost 9 bases to trimming and J lost 5 bases; unmatched junction nucleotides: 3. Germline V lookup: CDR1 LNHDA, CDR2 SQIVND (reference sequence). The CDR3 length is 13 residues.

The chain recombines TRBV7-3 with TRBJ2-3, with D perhaps matching TRBD1 (6 bases). With 5 bases removed from V and 3 bases from J, the gap between germline ends came to 9 bases. This CDR3 is built from 13 residues. Germline V CDR1 and CDR2: SGHTA, FQGTGA. CDR3 sequence reads: CASSLQGTDTQYF. CDR3 nucleotides: TGTGCCAGCAGCCTCCAGGGGACAGATACGCAGTATTTT. Looking up the rest from reference TRBV7-3 and TRBJ2-3 gives the full variable domain: GAGVSQTPSNKVTEKGKYVELRCDPISGHTALYWYRQSLGQGPEFLIYFQGTGAADDSGLPNDRFFAVRPEGSVSTLKIQRTERGDSAVYLCASSLQGTDTQYFGPGTRLTVL.

The V gene is TRBV2, the J gene TRBJ1-2; D might be TRBD1 (5 bases). Trimming shortened V by 5 bases and J by 3 bases, and 10 bases separated the two germline ends. The CDR3 has 13 residues. Germline CDR1 and CDR2: SNHLY and FYNNEI. The CDR3 region is CASSPRGDYGYTF. CDR3 in DNA: TGTGCCAGCAGTCCACGGGGGGACTATGGCTACACCTTC.

A single count supports this clone. The chain combines TRBV6-1 with TRBJ2-5; D uncertain. The DNA end favors TRBJ2-7, so the J call may be wrong. There are 11 residues in the CDR3. Germline V gives CDR1 MNHNS, CDR2 SASEGT. CDR3 nucleotides: TGTGCCAGCAGTGTGCGGCACGAGCAGTACTTC. It codes for CASSVRHEQYF.

The gene calls are TRBV19 and TRBJ1-5; 10 positions agree with TRBD1. The J segment lost 1 base and the V segment lost 3 bases, leaving 3 bases of the junction unmatched. Germline loops: CDR1 LNHDA, CDR2 SQIVND (reference sequence). The CDR3 extends over 16 amino acids. The CDR3 loop is CASSISGQGSNQPQHF. In nucleotides, the CDR3 is TGTGCCAGTAGTATCTCGGGACAGGGGAGCAATCAGCCCCAGCATTTT.

CDR3 region: CASSSTPGNYEQYF. In nucleotides, the CDR3 is TGTGCCAGCAGTTCCACTCCGGGAAACTACGAGCAGTACTTC. The rearrangement joins TRBV28 to TRBJ2-7; maybe TRBD2 (5 bases). Trimming stripped 4 bases from V and 3 bases from J, with 13 bases between. This CDR3 contains 14 residues. Germline CDR1 and CDR2: MDHEN and SYDVKM.

The rearrangement uses TRBV9 and TRBJ2-7; 7 positions agree with TRBD2. This CDR3 comprises 15 residues. J gave up 5 bases and V 1 base, and 9 bases lay outside the gene matches. Germline V gene sequence: CDR1 SGDLS, CDR2 YYNGEE. The DNA for the CDR3 is TGTGCCAGCAGCGTATCAAGCGGGGTCCTCCACGAGCAGTACTTC. It is translated as CASSVSSGVLHEQYF.

This clone was observed a handful of times. The chain couples TRBV12-5 to TRBJ2-2; D perhaps matches TRBD1 (6 bases). Germline lookup yields CDR1 LGHNT and CDR2 FRNRAP. Trimming stripped 5 bases from V and 4 bases from J, with 17 bases between. The CDR3 totals 16 residues. CDR3 residues: CASGPGVGVLTGELFF. The CDR3 DNA sequence: TGTGCTAGTGGTCCAGGGGTTGGAGTTCTCACCGGGGAGCTGTTTTTT.

This chain links TRBV6-4 with TRBJ2-7, with TRBD1 as a possible D gene (6 bases). This CDR3 has 15 amino acids. CDR1 and CDR2 from the germline V gene are MRHNA and SNTAGT. V lost 5 bases, J lost 0 bases, and 14 bases lay in between. CDR3 residues: CASSLENRASYEQYF. The CDR3 DNA sequence: TGTGCCAGCAGTTTGGAGAACAGGGCCTCCTACGAGCAGTACTTC.